This T cell receptor beta chain stems from a study of blood T cells in healthy people across ages. Study-wide findings and caveats: Donor CMV status was unknown, possibly confounding expanded clonotype changes.

The second PCR ran about 6 to 12 cycles with a sample-barcoded 5' primer and J-beta primers. Every cDNA molecule carried a tag from a template-switch adaptor bearing 12 random nucleotides. TCRdb re-derived calls from the 5' RACE reads in MiXCR, one entry per CDR3 protein. The repertoire has fewer than 900,000 distinct CDR3 sequences, about 42% of them found once; the top ten carry around a fifth. This clonotype was detected only a few times. Antigen unknown. The TCR comes from a woman in her sixties or seventies in good health. The sequencing sample was made of blood.

CDR3 protein: CASSWVGNTEAFF. The CDR3 DNA reads TGTGCCAGCAGCTGGGTGGGGAACACTGAAGCTTTCTTT. The V and J genes are TRBV5-5 and TRBJ1-1; D uncertain. Trimming stripped 3 bases from V and 1 base from J, with 7 bases between. Germline CDR1 reads SGHKS; CDR2 reads YYEKEE (reference sequence). The CDR3 runs 13 residues.